What follows are 3 T cell receptor beta chains derived from one specimen sequenced in a study of PD-1 blockade in classical Hodgkin lymphoma. The time point: cycle 4 day 1 (C4D1), after more than five weeks of nivolumab. In every patient, relapse followed autologous stem cell transplantation, while exposure to brentuximab vedotin differed. PBMCs, once thawed, yielded CD8+ T cells isolated by magnetic negative selection. Profiling relied on immunoSEQ multiplex PCR, and the TCRdb table lists in-frame clones only, not all of them. This sample has about 7,000 clones, with 50% to 75% found just once. The sequences come from CD8+ T cells from blood, collected before the fourth cycle of nivolumab. These receptors came from a human donor with classical Hodgkin lymphoma.

Written as DNA, the CDR3 is TGTGCCAGCAGCTTATCGGCTAGCTACGAGCAGTACTTC. Its translation is CASSLSASYEQYF. V usage is TRBV7-3 and J usage is TRBJ2-7; D gene ambiguous. Germline-derived CDR1 and CDR2 are SGHTA and FQGTGA. The CDR3 contains 13 residues. Between the trimmed V and J ends, which lost 2 bases and 3 bases, there was a span of 8 bases.

This chain uses TRBV6-5 with TRBJ1-5, with TRBD1 matching over 11 bases. The CDR3 has 15 amino acids. CDR1 is MNHEY and CDR2 is SVGAGI in the germline V gene. The V and J ends lost 6 bases and 5 bases, in that order; junction bases with no gene match: 6. CDR3 coding DNA: TGTGCCAGCAGAGAGGGACAGGGGGGACATCAGCCCCAGCATTTT. Translated, it gives CASREGQGGHQPQHF.

The chain links TRBV5-1 to TRBJ2-1; the match to TRBD2 covers 13 bases. This CDR3 has 15 amino acids. V lost 6 bases, J lost 8 bases, and 8 bases stayed unmatched. Germline CDR1 reads SGHRS; CDR2 reads YFSETQ. In DNA, the CDR3 is TGCGCCAGCACGCTACTAGCGGGAGGGACCCATGAGCAGTTCTTC. It translates to CASTLLAGGTHEQFF. The whole variable domain, remainder taken from reference TRBV5-1 and TRBJ2-1, is KAGVTQTPRYLIKTRGQQVTLSCSPISGHRSVSWYQQTPGQGLQFLFEYFSETQRNKGNFPGRFSGRQFSNSRSEMNVSTLELGDSALYLCASTLLAGGTHEQFFGPGTRLTVL.